The subject of this entry is one T cell receptor beta chain. The antigen is not known. Profiled with immunoSEQ multiplex PCR; TCRdb holds only in-frame clones, not every one. The sample records around 500,000 clones, approximately 90% being singletons. The data originate from a study of Ad26.COV2.S vaccination and SARS-CoV-2 variants. The CDR3 has 16 amino acids. V was shortened by 2 bases and J by 0 bases, with 11 bases between the two germline ends. Germline values: CDR1 LNHDA, CDR2 SQIVND (reference sequence). Treatment meaning: roughly 19 received Ad26.COV2.S at low or high dose, single or two shots; about 5 received placebo; per-sample allocation not given. Collection of samples fell on day 63 after the first vaccine or placebo injection. Study conclusions and caveats: Across vaccine and placebo recipients, the breadth of non-spike TCRs was similar.

V is TRBV19 and J is TRBJ1-3; D remains unclear. The origin of this receptor is a person aged 18-60 years who received the Ad26.COV2.S COVID-19 vaccine or a placebo. The specimen comprised peripheral blood, sampled in a trial of Ad26.COV2.S vaccine versus placebo. CDR3 nucleotides: TGTGCCAGTAGTATAAGCGGAGCGTCCTCTGGAAACACCATATATTTT. This sequence encodes CASSISGASSGNTIYF.